The rows below give T cell receptor beta chains drawn from one sample of a study of blood T cells in healthy people across ages. MiXCR was run by TCRdb on the 5' RACE reads, yielding one entry per CDR3 protein. The data show around 690,000 distinct CDR3 sequences, with about 54% seen just once and around 37% held by the top ten. Material: blood. The receptors derive from a man in his sixties in good health. The CDR3 runs from the conserved cysteine through the conserved F or W. A D gene is named only where the DNA matches it firmly. Not every row has a clone size; where given, it reads once, few, many or a size class.

CDR3,DNA,size,V,J,D
CASSLRPGPLGIQYF,TGTGCCAGCAGCTTACGTCCCGGACCCCTTGGCATTCAGTACTTC,-,TRBV13,TRBJ2-4,-
CASSLVEATSPLHF,TGTGCCAGCAGCTTAGTAGAGGCGACGAGCCCCCTCCACTTT,-,TRBV7-6,TRBJ1-6,-
CASSYSGLAGVNEQFF,TGTGCCAGCAGTTACTCGGGACTAGCGGGGGTAAATGAGCAGTTCTTC,-,TRBV6-2/TRBV6-3,TRBJ2-1,TRBD2
CASSHQRGVLAKNIQYF,TGTGCCAGCAGCCACCAGAGGGGGGTCCTAGCCAAAAACATTCAGTACTTC,few,TRBV7-9,TRBJ2-4,-
CSARSKTGGGQPQHF,TGCAGTGCTAGATCCAAAACAGGGGGCGGGCAGCCCCAGCATTTT,-,TRBV20-1,TRBJ1-5,TRBD1
CASSDNRGRTEAFF,TGTGCCAGCAGTGACAACAGGGGTAGGACTGAAGCTTTCTTT,-,TRBV6-1,TRBJ1-1,TRBD1
CASSPASDSPLHF,TGTGCCAGCAGCCCAGCATCCGATTCACCCCTCCACTTT,-,TRBV3-1,TRBJ1-6,-
CASRVEPNQPQHF,TGCGCCAGCAGGGTAGAGCCCAATCAGCCCCAGCATTTT,-,TRBV5-1,TRBJ1-5,-
CASSFLAGGGWTDTQYF,TGTGCCAGCAGCTTCCTAGCGGGGGGTGGATGGACAGATACGCAGTATTTT,few,TRBV7-9,TRBJ2-3,TRBD2
CASSLVGSGDEKLFF,TGCGCCAGCAGCTTGGTGGGATCGGGGGATGAAAAACTGTTTTTT,few,TRBV5-1,TRBJ1-4,-
CASSLSAVGYTF,TGTGCCAGCAGTTTAAGCGCCGTTGGCTACACCTTC,few,TRBV28,TRBJ1-2,-
CASSRTTQETQYF,TGTGCCAGCTCACGTACTACCCAAGAGACCCAGTACTTC,-,TRBV18,TRBJ2-5,-
CASSLRLAGATDTQYF,TGTGCCAGCAGTTTACGACTAGCGGGAGCAACGGATACGCAGTATTTT,-,TRBV12-3/TRBV12-4,TRBJ2-3,TRBD2
CSVGTGGAVPFQYF,TGCAGCGTTGGGACAGGGGGCGCGGTCCCTTTTCAGTACTTC,-,TRBV29-1,TRBJ2-7,TRBD1
CASAGTGPGWGYTF,TGTGCCAGCGCTGGGACAGGGCCAGGTTGGGGCTACACCTTC,-,TRBV6-5,TRBJ1-2,TRBD1
CASSPGPVAKNIQYF,TGCGCCAGCAGCCCGGGCCCCGTAGCCAAAAACATTCAGTACTTC,-,TRBV5-1,TRBJ2-4,-
CASSDRGNSPLHF,TGTGCCAGCAGTGACAGGGGTAATTCACCCCTCCACTTT,few,TRBV2,TRBJ1-6,-
CASSLAGNGHNEQFF,TGTGCCAGCAGCTTGGCAGGGAACGGGCACAATGAGCAGTTCTTC,once,TRBV7-9,TRBJ2-1,-
CASNGPDYGYTF,TGTGCCAGCAACGGGCCAGACTATGGCTACACCTTC,-,TRBV25-1,TRBJ1-2,-
CASSKQGLAGETQYF,TGTGCCAGCAGCAAACAGGGACTAGCGGGTGAGACCCAGTACTTC,few,TRBV7-2,TRBJ2-5,TRBD2
CSAGERGETQYF,TGCAGCGCTGGAGAAAGGGGCGAGACCCAGTACTTC,-,TRBV29-1,TRBJ2-5,-
CSVGGTSGEQYF,TGCAGCGTTGGCGGGACTAGCGGAGAGCAGTACTTC,few,TRBV29-1,TRBJ2-4,TRBD2
CASRGDPNEQYF,TGTGCCAGCAGGGGCGACCCGAATGAGCAGTACTTC,-,TRBV27,TRBJ2-5,-
CASSSTSKNYGYTF,TGTGCCAGCAGCTCCACTTCTAAAAACTATGGCTACACCTTC,-,TRBV7-9,TRBJ1-2,-
CASRDRDRSGANVLTF,TGCGCCAGCCGGGACAGGGACCGCTCTGGGGCCAACGTCCTGACTTTC,-,TRBV5-1,TRBJ2-6,TRBD1
CASSTRTGEAAKLFF,TGTGCCAGCAGCACACGGACAGGGGAGGCTGCAAAACTGTTTTTT,-,TRBV7-2,TRBJ1-4,TRBD1
CASSLYGSYGYTF,TGTGCCAGCAGCTTGTACGGGAGCTATGGCTACACCTTC,many,TRBV5-6,TRBJ1-2,-
CASSSPHMAGLSYEQYF,TGTGCCAGCAGTTCACCCCACATGGCTGGTCTCTCCTACGAGCAGTACTTC,-,TRBV28,TRBJ2-7,-
CASRPGGGKAFF,TGTGCCAGCAGGCCAGGAGGGGGCAAAGCTTTCTTT,-,TRBV6-5,TRBJ1-1,TRBD1
CASSFALAVRRGTQYF,TGTGCCAGCAGTTTCGCCCTTGCGGTTCGTCGGGGGACCCAGTACTTC,-,TRBV28,TRBJ2-5,-
CASSQAEERAIQYF,TGCGCCAGCAGCCAAGCAGAGGAGCGGGCCATTCAGTACTTC,-,TRBV4-1,TRBJ2-4,-
CASSQVLAGSETQYF,TGTGCCAGCAGCCAAGTTCTAGCGGGGAGCGAGACCCAGTACTTC,few,TRBV3-1,TRBJ2-5,TRBD2